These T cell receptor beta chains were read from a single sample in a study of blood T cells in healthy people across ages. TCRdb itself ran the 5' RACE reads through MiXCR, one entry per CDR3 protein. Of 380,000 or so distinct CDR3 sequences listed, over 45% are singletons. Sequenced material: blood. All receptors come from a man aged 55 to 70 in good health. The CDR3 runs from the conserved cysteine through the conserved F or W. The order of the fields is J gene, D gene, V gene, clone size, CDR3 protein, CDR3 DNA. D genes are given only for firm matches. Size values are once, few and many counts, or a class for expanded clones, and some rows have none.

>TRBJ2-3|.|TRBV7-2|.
CASSRRPTSNTDTQYF
TGTGCCAGCAGCCGACGGCCGACTAGTAACACAGATACGCAGTATTTT
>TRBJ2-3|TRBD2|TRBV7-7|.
CASSGRATTDTQYF
TGTGCTAGCAGTGGGAGGGCCACCACGGATACGCAGTATTTT
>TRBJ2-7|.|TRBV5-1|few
CASQSQPGNYEQYF
TGCGCCAGTCAAAGCCAGCCCGGGAACTACGAGCAGTACTTC
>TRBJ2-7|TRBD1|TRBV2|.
CASSGVTGQGDLMRNEQYF
TGTGCCAGCAGTGGGGTAACGGGACAGGGAGATCTAATGCGGAACGAGCAGTACTTC
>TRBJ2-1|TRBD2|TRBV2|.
CASSEIGLAVSYNEQFF
TGTGCCAGCAGTGAAATCGGACTAGCGGTCTCCTACAATGAGCAGTTCTTC
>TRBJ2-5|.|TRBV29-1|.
CSAEGGDTKGQYF
TGCAGCGCCGAGGGTGGGGACACCAAGGGCCAGTACTTC
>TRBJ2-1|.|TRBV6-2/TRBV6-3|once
CASSSDGRSEQFF
TGTGCCAGCAGTTCGGACGGCCGGAGTGAGCAGTTCTTC
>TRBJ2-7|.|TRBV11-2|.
CASSHPHESGYEQYF
TGTGCCAGCAGCCACCCCCATGAGTCAGGCTACGAGCAGTACTTC
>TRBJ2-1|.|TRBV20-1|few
CTLSHLGRSGEQFF
TGCACCCTATCTCACCTAGGACGGTCGGGGGAGCAGTTCTTC
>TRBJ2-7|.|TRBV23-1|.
CASSPTVGPYEQYF
TGCGCCAGCAGCCCAACGGTTGGCCCCTACGAGCAGTACTTC
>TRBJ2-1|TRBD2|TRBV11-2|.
CASSAQAGARSEQFF
TGTGCCAGCAGCGCTCAAGCGGGGGCCCGTAGTGAGCAGTTCTTC
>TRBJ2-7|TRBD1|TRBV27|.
CASSLATGMVEQYF
TGTGCCAGCAGTTTAGCGACAGGGATGGTCGAGCAGTACTTC
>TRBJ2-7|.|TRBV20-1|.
CSASQGGEQYF
TGCAGTGCAAGCCAGGGGGGCGAGCAGTACTTC
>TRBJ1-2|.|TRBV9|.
CASSVEGGTYGYTF
TGTGCCAGCAGCGTAGAGGGGGGAACCTATGGCTACACCTTC
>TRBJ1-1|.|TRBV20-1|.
CSAGSAIATEAFF
TGCAGTGCTGGCTCGGCCATAGCCACTGAAGCTTTCTTT
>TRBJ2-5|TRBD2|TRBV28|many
CASTWGRAQYF
TGTGCCAGCACGTGGGGGAGGGCCCAGTACTTC
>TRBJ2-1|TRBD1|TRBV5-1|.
CASTAGDRVWNEQFF
TGCGCCAGCACGGCCGGGGACAGGGTTTGGAATGAGCAGTTCTTC
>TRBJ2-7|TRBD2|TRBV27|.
CASSSEAGGPRYEQYF
TGTGCCAGCAGTTCGGAGGCGGGAGGGCCCAGGTACGAGCAGTACTTC
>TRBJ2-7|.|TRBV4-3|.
CASSRLTGGTYEQYF
TGCGCCAGCAGCCGCCTCACGGGTGGGACCTACGAGCAGTACTTC
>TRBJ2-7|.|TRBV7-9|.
CASSPWTTPDEQYF
TGTGCCAGCAGCCCTTGGACTACTCCCGACGAGCAGTACTTC
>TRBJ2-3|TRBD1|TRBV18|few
CASSLPGQNTDTQYF
TGTGCCAGCTCATTACCGGGACAGAACACAGATACGCAGTATTTT
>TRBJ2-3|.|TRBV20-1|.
CSARDPPAGSIDTQYF
TGCAGTGCTAGAGATCCCCCGGCGGGGAGTATAGATACGCAGTATTTT
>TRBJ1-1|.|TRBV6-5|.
CASSREYYTEAFF
TGTGCCAGCAGTAGGGAATACTACACTGAAGCTTTCTTT
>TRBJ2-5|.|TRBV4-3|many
CASSPSGYQETQYF
TGCGCCAGCAGCCCATCAGGCTACCAAGAGACCCAGTACTTC
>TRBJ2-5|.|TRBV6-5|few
CASSRRGGGQETQYF
TGTGCCAGCAGCCGCCGAGGGGGGGGGCAAGAGACCCAGTACTTC
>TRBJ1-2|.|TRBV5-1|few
CASSKDGQANYGYTF
TGCGCCAGCAGCAAGGACGGCCAAGCTAACTATGGCTACACCTTC
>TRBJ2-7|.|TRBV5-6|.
CASSLGEGTGTYEQYF
TGTGCCAGCAGCTTGGGGGAGGGGACAGGCACCTACGAGCAGTACTTC
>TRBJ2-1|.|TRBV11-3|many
CASSGRGNEQFF
TGTGCCAGCAGCGGTAGGGGAAATGAGCAGTTCTTC
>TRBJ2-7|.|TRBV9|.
CASSVDPGNSYEQYF
TGTGCCAGCAGCGTAGACCCAGGGAACTCCTACGAGCAGTACTTC
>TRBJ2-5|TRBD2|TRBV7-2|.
CASSLGLAGRETQYF
TGTGCCAGCAGCTTAGGACTAGCGGGAAGAGAGACCCAGTACTTC
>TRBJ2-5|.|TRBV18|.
CASSPEKTQYF
TGTGCCAGCTCACCAGAGAAGACCCAGTACTTC
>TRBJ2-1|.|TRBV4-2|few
CASSQGGGPGGDEQFF
TGTGCCAGCAGCCAAGGGGGAGGACCGGGTGGGGATGAGCAGTTCTTC
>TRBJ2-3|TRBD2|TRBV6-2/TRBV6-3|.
CASSSASGGTDTQYF
TGTGCCAGCAGTTCGGCTAGCGGGGGCACAGATACGCAGTATTTT
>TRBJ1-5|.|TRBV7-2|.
CASSPQSYSNQPQHF
TGTGCCAGCAGCCCACAGAGTTATAGCAATCAGCCCCAGCATTTT
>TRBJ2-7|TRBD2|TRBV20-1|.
CSVQSSGGASEQYF
TGCAGTGTTCAGTCCAGCGGGGGGGCCTCCGAGCAGTACTTC
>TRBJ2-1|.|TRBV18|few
CASSPPQGGYNEQFF
TGTGCCAGCTCGCCCCCCCAGGGGGGGTACAATGAGCAGTTCTTC
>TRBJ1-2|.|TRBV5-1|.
CASSADGARGGGYTF
TGCGCCAGCAGCGCGGACGGGGCGCGAGGAGGTGGCTACACCTTC
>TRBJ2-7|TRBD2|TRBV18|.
CASSPTSGHSYEQYF
TGTGCCAGCTCCCCGACTAGCGGACATTCCTACGAGCAGTACTTC
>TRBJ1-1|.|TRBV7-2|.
CASSLPGRGTEAFF
TGTGCTAGCAGCTTACCGGGGAGGGGGACTGAAGCTTTCTTT
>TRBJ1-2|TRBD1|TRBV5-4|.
CASTVTGSPYGYTF
TGTGCCAGCACCGTGACAGGGTCCCCCTATGGCTACACCTTC
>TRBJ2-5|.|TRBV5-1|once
CASRLTGQETQYF
TGCGCCAGCAGGCTGACAGGCCAAGAGACCCAGTACTTC
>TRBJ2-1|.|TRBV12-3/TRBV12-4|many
CASTDPGRTIYNEQFF
TGTGCCAGCACTGACCCTGGGAGGACTATATACAATGAGCAGTTCTTC
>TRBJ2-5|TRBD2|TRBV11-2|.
CASSLGEGHPTRETQYF
TGTGCCAGCAGCTTAGGGGAGGGCCACCCAACTAGAGAGACCCAGTACTTC
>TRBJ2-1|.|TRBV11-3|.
CASSQGLRAGNEQFF
TGTGCCAGCAGCCAAGGACTCCGGGCGGGGAATGAGCAGTTCTTC
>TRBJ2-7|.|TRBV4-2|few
CASSLYTRTASLSDEQYF
TGTGCCAGCAGCCTTTACACGCGAACGGCTAGCTTGTCGGATGAGCAGTACTTC
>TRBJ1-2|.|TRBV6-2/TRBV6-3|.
CASSYGLLLSSGYTF
TGTGCCAGCAGTTACGGGCTCCTCCTATCTTCTGGCTACACCTTC
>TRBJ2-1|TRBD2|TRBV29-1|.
CSVEPGLAGPRSSYNEQFF
TGCAGCGTCGAACCGGGACTAGCGGGACCCAGGAGCTCCTACAATGAGCAGTTCTTC
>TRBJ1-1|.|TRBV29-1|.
CSVGTGKIMNTEAFF
TGCAGCGTCGGCACAGGGAAAATAATGAACACTGAAGCTTTCTTT
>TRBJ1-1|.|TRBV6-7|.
CASGSEGLTEAFF
TGTGCCAGCGGGAGCGAGGGTTTAACTGAAGCTTTCTTT
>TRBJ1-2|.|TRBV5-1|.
CASSEQGWPTGYTF
TGCGCCAGCAGCGAACAGGGTTGGCCAACTGGCTACACCTTC
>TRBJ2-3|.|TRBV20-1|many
CSARTYTDTQYF
TGCAGTGCTAGGACCTACACAGATACGCAGTATTTT
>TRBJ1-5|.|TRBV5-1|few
CASSWDGGHSQPQHF
TGCGCCAGCAGCTGGGACGGAGGACACTCCCAGCCCCAGCATTTT
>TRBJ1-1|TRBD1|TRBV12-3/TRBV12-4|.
CASSLRDREHTETFF
TGTGCCAGCAGTCTCCGGGACAGGGAGCACACTGAAACTTTCTTT
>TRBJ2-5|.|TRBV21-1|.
CAGSKGGAVGRYQETQYF
TGTGCCGGCAGCAAAGGGGGGGCGGTTGGGCGGTACCAAGAGACCCAGTACTTC
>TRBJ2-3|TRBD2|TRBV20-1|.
CSAEGTSGGADTQYF
TGCAGTGCCGAGGGGACTAGCGGGGGGGCGGATACGCAGTATTTT
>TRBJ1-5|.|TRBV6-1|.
CASGERRRSQPQHF
TGTGCCAGCGGTGAACGACGGCGGAGTCAGCCCCAGCATTTT
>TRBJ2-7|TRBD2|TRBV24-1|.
CATSGSGSLNEQYF
TGTGCCACCAGTGGTAGCGGGAGTCTGAATGAGCAGTACTTC
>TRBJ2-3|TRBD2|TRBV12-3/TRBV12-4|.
CASSFLAGGPDTQYF
TGTGCCAGCAGTTTCCTAGCGGGAGGGCCTGATACGCAGTATTTT
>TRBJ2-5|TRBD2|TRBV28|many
CASSLVAGRKETQYF
TGTGCCAGCAGTTTAGTAGCGGGTCGTAAAGAGACCCAGTACTTC
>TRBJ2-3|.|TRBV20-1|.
CSASQAISTDTQYF
TGCAGTGCTAGTCAGGCGATTAGCACAGATACGCAGTATTTT